This entry lists 2 T cell receptor beta chains sequenced from one sample in a study of spatial heterogeneity in lung cancer. Regarding the study as a whole: Tracking of tumor mutation counts was seen in expanded intratumoral alpha and beta TCR counts.

No antigen has been identified for these receptors. TCRdb re-derived calls from the 5' RACE reads in MiXCR, one entry per CDR3 protein. This repertoire shows fewer than 30,000 distinct CDR3 sequences, under 8.5% found once; its top ten account for around 25%. Stated time point: sample taken at primary tumor resection. The specimen was lung tumor tissue, collected at surgery. These receptors all come from a male donor with early-stage non-small cell lung cancer.

In its sample, this clonotype was seen many times. The chain employs TRBV5-4 and TRBJ2-4; TRBD1 aligns across 10 bases. J gave up 7 bases and V 4 bases, and 8 bases lay outside the gene matches. The CDR3 consists of 15 residues. CDR1 is SGHNT, CDR2 YYREEE, per germline (reference sequence). The CDR3 bases are TGTGCCAGCAGCCGCGGCAGGGGACAGGGGAACATTCAGTACTTC. Translation gives CASSRGRGQGNIQYF.

The chain carries TRBV29-1 and TRBJ1-4; 8 nucleotides line up with TRBD1. J lost 6 bases, V lost 4 bases, and 4 bases had no gene match. The CDR3 is 13 amino acids. Germline V gene data show CDR1 as SQVTM and CDR2 as ANQGSEA. The CDR3 coding sequence is TGCAGCGTTGGAGGACAGGGACATGAAAAACTGTTTTTT. Its translation is CSVGGQGHEKLFF.